This passage covers 9 T cell receptor beta chains from one sample sequenced in a study of blood T cell repertoires in COVID-19. Profiled with immunoSEQ multiplex PCR; TCRdb holds only in-frame clones, not every one. The sample contains roughly 110,000 clones, roughly 90% of which appear only once. The sequencing input was peripheral blood. The receptors shown here come from a human donor with acute or convalescent COVID-19. The donor label of this sample is uncertain.

The chain carries TRBV28 and TRBJ2-7; 9 bases line up with TRBD1. The CDR3 extends over 15 amino acids. V shed 5 bases and J 2 bases; nucleotides not matched to a gene: 7. Germline V gene lookup returns CDR1 MDHEN and CDR2 SYDVKM. Here the CDR3 reads CASSLPGTGTYEQYF. The CDR3 DNA follows: TGTGCCAGCAGTCTTCCGGGGACAGGGACCTACGAGCAGTACTTC.

The chain is built from TRBV6-6 and TRBJ2-7, with TRBD2 matching 13 bases. The germline gives CDR1 MNHNY, CDR2 SVGAGI (reference sequence). Trimming cost V 2 bases and J 3 bases; bases outside gene matches: 1. CDR3 length: 15 amino acids. CDR3 protein: CASSYGTSGNYEQYF. The CDR3 nucleotides are TGTGCCAGCAGTTACGGGACTAGCGGGAACTACGAGCAGTACTTC.

The chain has TRBV7-9 and TRBJ2-1, with D unclear. The ends were cut back, 5 bases at V and 8 bases at J, with 19 bases in the middle. Germline CDR1 SEHNR, CDR2 FQNEAQ (reference sequence). This CDR3 has 15 amino acids. The CDR3 loop is CASSQAVQNQDEQFF. The CDR3 DNA is TGTGCCAGCAGCCAAGCTGTCCAGAATCAGGATGAGCAGTTCTTC.

The genes are TRBV7-2 and TRBJ2-7; D possibly corresponds to TRBD2 (5 bases). In germline, CDR1 is SGHTA, CDR2 FQGNSA. Trimming removed 3 bases at V and 2 bases at J, with 14 bases between. The CDR3 is 15 residues long. The CDR3 sequence is CASSFPDWRAYEQYF. The CDR3 DNA reads TGTGCCAGCAGCTTCCCGGACTGGCGGGCCTACGAGCAGTACTTC.

The chain links TRBV7-6 to TRBJ1-1; the match to TRBD1 covers 7 bases. The CDR3 sequence is 15 residues long. Germline V gene lookup returns CDR1 SGHVS and CDR2 FNYEAQ. Trimming took 1 base from V and 7 from J; bases not matched to a gene: 9. CDR3 nucleotide sequence: TGTGCCAGCAGCTTAGGCGACAGGGATTATGATGAAGCTTTCTTT. It is translated as CASSLGDRDYDEAFF.

The chain uses TRBV7-2 and TRBJ2-3, with TRBD2 as a possible D gene (7 bases). CDR3 length equals 15 residues. Germline CDR1 and CDR2: SGHTA and FQGNSA. The ends were cut back, 1 base at V and 9 bases at J, with 17 bases in the middle. CDR3 sequence reads: CASSLDGIRGGTQYF. In nucleotides, the CDR3 is TGTGCCAGCAGCTTAGACGGGATCCGCGGGGGCACGCAGTATTTT.

J is TRBJ2-3 and V is TRBV6-4; D unresolved. The CDR3 is 14 residues long. Per germline, CDR1 MRHNA and CDR2 SNTAGT. V lost 4 bases to trimming and J lost 2 bases, with 10 bases between them. CDR3 sequence reads: CASSAGPHTDTQYF. For the CDR3, the DNA is TGTGCCAGCAGTGCAGGTCCCCACACAGATACGCAGTATTTT.

This chain connects TRBV6-5 to TRBJ1-4; 12 positions match TRBD1. Germline assignment: CDR1 MNHEY and CDR2 SVGAGI. CDR3 size: 15 residues. V lost 5 bases, J lost 8 bases, and 6 bases stayed unmatched. The CDR3 region is CASSRAGTGGEKLFF. The CDR3, as DNA: TGTGCCAGCAGTAGGGCCGGGACAGGGGGCGAAAAACTGTTTTTT.

The chain is built from TRBV5-4 and TRBJ1-1; D is uncertain. V was trimmed by 0 bases and J by 6 bases, leaving 12 bases between them. The CDR3 loop spans 14 amino acids. The V gene's germline CDR1 is SGHNT and CDR2 YYREEE (reference sequence). The CDR3 loop is CASSLGQEGSEAFF. The CDR3 DNA sequence: TGTGCCAGCAGCTTGGGGCAGGAGGGATCTGAAGCTTTCTTT. Supplemented by reference TRBV5-4 and TRBJ1-1, the full variable domain reads ETGVTQSPTHLIKTRGQQVTLRCSSQSGHNTVSWYQQALGQGPQFIFQYYREEENGRGNFPPRFSGLQFPNYSSELNVNALELDDSALYLCASSLGQEGSEAFFGQGTRLTVV.